A single sample gave rise to the 23 T cell receptor beta chains below, sequenced in a study of cytomegalovirus exposure and HLA in healthy donors. It was with 60 Vbeta and 13 Jbeta primers that the PCR ran. The assay was immunoSEQ multiplex PCR, and TCRdb's table has in-frame clones only and misses some. This table holds some 160,000 clones, around 73% found once. The sample was PBMCs. These receptors all come from a male donor in good health and CMV-seronegative.

This chain uses TRBV7-6 with TRBJ2-2, with D perhaps TRBD1 (5 bases). Deletions cut 5 bases from V and 9 bases from J, with 13 bases between. Germline lookup yields CDR1 SGHVS and CDR2 FNYEAQ. This CDR3 spans 13 amino acids. The CDR3 DNA sequence: TGTGCCAGCAGCCCATTTTTGGGGCGGGAGCTGTTTTTT. Translated, it gives CASSPFLGRELFF.

J is TRBJ1-3 and V is TRBV5-4; D remains ambiguous. Trimming took 4 bases from V and 2 from J, leaving 16 bases between them. Germline loops: CDR1 SGHNT, CDR2 YYREEE (reference sequence). This CDR3 region has 16 residues. DNA of the CDR3: TGTGCCAGCAGCCTACGGGCGGGAGGGACTGGAAACACCATATATTTT. As protein: CASSLRAGGTGNTIYF. The full variable domain, its missing parts supplied by reference TRBV5-4 and TRBJ1-3, is ETGVTQSPTHLIKTRGQQVTLRCSSQSGHNTVSWYQQALGQGPQFIFQYYREEENGRGNFPPRFSGLQFPNYSSELNVNALELDDSALYLCASSLRAGGTGNTIYFGEGSWLTVV.

This clone was counted once. At the DNA level, this CDR3 is encoded by other sequences in the same sample as well. The chain combines TRBV9 with TRBJ1-6, with unresolved D. The CDR3 is 13 amino acids. Trimming took off 4 bases at V and 8 bases at J, with 10 bases between the two ends. Germline V gene lookup returns CDR1 SGDLS and CDR2 YYNGEE. The CDR3 protein is CASSPQRDSPLHF. As DNA, the CDR3 is TGTGCCAGCAGCCCCCAGAGGGATTCACCCCTCCACTTT. Supplemented by reference TRBV9 and TRBJ1-6, the full variable domain reads DSGVTQTPKHLITATGQRVTLRCSPRSGDLSVYWYQQSLDQGLQFLIQYYNGEERAKGNILERFSAQQFPDLHSELNLSSLELGDSALYFCASSPQRDSPLHFGNGTRLTVT.

The chain has TRBV18 and TRBJ1-5, with 7 bases matching TRBD1. The V and J ends lost 6 bases and 6 bases, in that order; junction bases with no gene match: 20. The CDR3 spans 18 residues. Per the germline V gene, CDR1 is KGHSH and CDR2 is LQKENI. For the CDR3, the DNA is TGTGCCAGCTCGCCAGACCCCGGGACAGTGGGACCCGGTCAGCCCCAGCATTTT. Protein sequence: CASSPDPGTVGPGQPQHF.

This chain links TRBV5-4 with TRBJ1-2; the match to TRBD1 covers 8 bases. CDR1 is SGHNT, CDR2 YYREEE, per germline (reference sequence). This CDR3 is built from 14 residues. V lost 4 bases and J lost 4; bases outside the gene matches: 6. In DNA, the CDR3 is TGTGCCAGCAGCAGGACAGGGTACGGCTATGGCTACACCTTC. It is translated as CASSRTGYGYGYTF.

The rearrangement uses TRBV7-2 and TRBJ1-1; D gene unclear. The germline V gene has CDR1 SGHTA and CDR2 FQGNSA. The V end was cut by 3 bases, the J end by 1 base, with 15 bases between. The CDR3 extends over 16 amino acids. The chain's CDR3 is CASSFQDTIKNTEAFF. The DNA for the CDR3 is TGTGCCAGCAGCTTTCAGGATACGATTAAGAACACTGAAGCTTTCTTT.

This clone is a singleton in its sample. The CDR3 sequence: CASSIAGPGGSADTQYF. Written as DNA, the CDR3 is TGTGCCAGCAGCATTGCCGGACCAGGGGGGAGCGCAGATACGCAGTATTTT. The chain has TRBV7-3 and TRBJ2-3; possibly TRBD1 for D (7 bases). Trimming left V 5 bases short and J 4 bases short, with 22 bases between. This CDR3 comprises 17 residues. Germline values: CDR1 SGHTA, CDR2 FQGTGA.

This clone appeared a few times. The rearrangement links TRBV10-3 to TRBJ2-2, with 16 bases fitting TRBD2. The CDR3 covers 19 residues. Germline-derived CDR1 and CDR2 are ENHRY and SYGVKD. V lost 2 bases, J lost 4 bases, and 7 bases stayed unmatched. In nucleotides, the CDR3 is TGTGCCATCAGTGAGCCCGGGACTAGCGGGAGGGCCATCACCGGGGAGCTGTTTTTT. Protein product: CAISEPGTSGRAITGELFF.

This clone was seen a single time. Here the CDR3 reads CASSLGVSTVDTQYF. CDR3 nucleotides: TGTGCCAGCAGCTTAGGCGTCTCCACGGTAGATACGCAGTATTTT. The gene calls are TRBV11-2 and TRBJ2-3, with unresolved D. This CDR3 region has 15 residues. Trimming shortened V by 1 base and J by 5 bases, and 13 bases separated the two germline ends. The germline V gene has CDR1 SGHAT and CDR2 FQNNGV.

The rearrangement uses TRBV7-2 and TRBJ2-2; no reliable D call. CDR3 length: 12 amino acids. V was cut by 3 bases and J by 5 bases, with 4 bases left in between. Germline lookup yields CDR1 SGHTA and CDR2 FQGNSA. The CDR3: CASSFFTGELFF. In nucleotides, the CDR3 is TGTGCCAGCAGCTTCTTTACCGGGGAGCTGTTTTTT.

This sequence joins TRBV9 and TRBJ2-1; perhaps TRBD2 as D (5 bases). V lost 0 bases, J lost 7 bases, and 14 bases lay in between. From germline, CDR1 is SGDLS and CDR2 YYNGEE. CDR3 size: 15 residues. The CDR3 loop reads CASSVEAGEWNEQFF. CDR3 sequence (DNA): TGTGCCAGCAGCGTAGAGGCCGGGGAATGGAATGAGCAGTTCTTC.

The chain carries TRBV6-1 and TRBJ2-1; 8 bases are shared with TRBD2. The CDR3 runs 15 residues. The trim removed 3 bases at V and 0 bases at J, leaving 1 base unmatched. The germline gives CDR1 MNHNS, CDR2 SASEGT. This CDR3 reads CASSEAGGSYNEQFF. Written as DNA, the CDR3 is TGTGCCAGCAGTGAGGCGGGAGGCTCCTACAATGAGCAGTTCTTC.

The CDR3 is CASSLTGARGTEAFF. The CDR3 DNA is TGTGCCAGCAGTTTAACCGGGGCCAGGGGGACTGAAGCTTTCTTT. The chain employs TRBV28 and TRBJ1-1; 7 bases fit TRBD1. CDR1 and CDR2 from the germline V gene are MDHEN and SYDVKM. The V gene end was trimmed by 2 bases and the J gene end by 5 bases; junction bases not matched to a gene: 8. The CDR3 loop spans 15 amino acids.

V is TRBV7-7 and J is TRBJ1-5; a weak D match, TRBD1 (6 bases). Between the trimmed V and J ends, which lost 5 bases and 3 bases, there was a span of 14 bases. In germline, CDR1 is SSHAT, CDR2 FNYEAQ (reference sequence). There are 15 residues in the CDR3. The CDR3 coding sequence is TGTGCCAGCAGCACTGGACAGCTCTCCAATCAGCCCCAGCATTTT. This encodes CASSTGQLSNQPQHF. The variable domain in full, with the rest retrieved from reference TRBV7-7 and TRBJ1-5, is GAGVSQSPRYKVTKRGQDVTLRCDPISSHATLYWYQQALGQGPEFLTYFNYEAQPDKSGLPSDRFSAERPEGSISTLTIQRTEQRDSAMYRCASSTGQLSNQPQHFGDGTRLSIL.

This clone occurred a few times. This chain links TRBV7-9 with TRBJ1-1; D gene unclear. Between the trimmed V and J ends, which lost 5 bases and 5 bases, there was a span of 9 bases. This CDR3 contains 12 residues. Per the germline V gene, CDR1 is SEHNR and CDR2 is FQNEAQ (reference sequence). CDR3: CASSHAWTEAFF. The CDR3 region has the DNA TGTGCCAGCAGCCACGCGTGGACTGAAGCTTTCTTT.

The rearrangement joins TRBV28 to TRBJ2-1; 11 bases are shared with TRBD2. Germline V gives CDR1 MDHEN, CDR2 SYDVKM. CDR3 length equals 14 residues. Losses at the gene ends were 5 bases for V and 7 bases for J; bases not matched to a gene: 4. The CDR3 DNA follows: TGTGCCAGCAGTCTAGCGGGGGGATGGAATGAGCAGTTCTTC. It codes for CASSLAGGWNEQFF.

The rearrangement links TRBV7-9 to TRBJ1-1; the match to TRBD1 covers 7 bases. The CDR3 runs 14 residues. Germline lookup yields CDR1 SEHNR and CDR2 FQNEAQ (reference sequence). V gave up 4 bases and J gave up 3 bases; unmatched junction bases: 5. The CDR3 DNA follows: TGTGCCAGCAGCTCAAGGGGGCGCGACACTGAAGCTTTCTTT. It yields the protein CASSSRGRDTEAFF.

As for this clone: The same CDR3 can be traced to other DNA sequences in this sample. V gene TRBV27 combines with J gene TRBJ1-4, with a tentative D call TRBD1 (6 bases). CDR3 size: 13 residues. Trimming left V 4 bases short and J 7 bases short, with 10 bases between. Germline loops: CDR1 MNHEY, CDR2 SMNVEV (reference sequence). This chain's CDR3 is CASSYRVGEKLFF. In DNA form, the CDR3 reads TGTGCCAGCAGTTACAGGGTCGGTGAAAAACTGTTTTTT.

The V call is TRBV11-2, the J call TRBJ2-7; unclear D gene. The V end was cut by 5 bases, the J end by 0 bases, with 14 bases between. Germline-derived CDR1 and CDR2 are SGHAT and FQNNGV. The CDR3 is made up of 15 amino acids. The DNA of the CDR3 is TGTGCCAGCAGCCTACCCCGGGTTAGCTCCTACGAGCAGTACTTC. This encodes CASSLPRVSSYEQYF.

The rearrangement links TRBV7-9 to TRBJ2-3, with D perhaps TRBD2 (7 bases). V lost 0 bases to trimming and J lost 3 bases, with 13 bases between them. The CDR3 has 16 amino acids. In germline, CDR1 is SEHNR, CDR2 FQNEAQ (reference sequence). CDR3 sequence (DNA): TGTGCCAGCAGCTTAGCGCCGGGGAGGGGGACAGATACGCAGTATTTT. Its protein product is CASSLAPGRGTDTQYF.

The chain combines TRBV6-1 with TRBJ2-3, with D perhaps matching TRBD1 (6 bases). The CDR3 spans 18 residues. Germline CDR1 MNHNS, CDR2 SASEGT. The V and J ends lost 3 bases and 0 bases respectively, with 19 bases between them. The CDR3 DNA is TGTGCCAGCAGTGAGTGGGGGCGCCGAATATCTAGCACAGATACGCAGTATTTT. This gives the protein CASSEWGRRISSTDTQYF.

In this sample, this clone turned up a few times. The chain combines TRBV5-6 with TRBJ1-6; TRBD1 agrees at 10 bases. Germline V lookup: CDR1 SGHDT, CDR2 YYEEEE. Trimming removed 4 bases from V and 9 bases from J; junction bases left unmatched: 10. The CDR3 runs 16 residues. The CDR3 region is CASSLPPGQGISPLHF. The DNA for the CDR3 is TGTGCCAGCAGCCTCCCTCCGGGACAGGGGATTTCACCCCTCCACTTT. Filled out from reference TRBV5-6 and TRBJ1-6, the complete variable domain reads DAGVTQSPTHLIKTRGQQVTLRCSPKSGHDTVSWYQQALGQGPQFIFQYYEEEERQRGNFPDRFSGHQFPNYSSELNVNALLLGDSALYLCASSLPPGQGISPLHFGNGTRLTVT.

This clone was recorded once. The chain carries TRBV9 and TRBJ2-1; 10 nucleotides agree with TRBD1. Trimming at V came to 3 bases and at J to 6 bases, leaving 0 bases not matched to a gene. From germline, CDR1 is SGDLS and CDR2 YYNGEE. CDR3 length: 13 residues. CDR3 DNA: TGTGCCAGCAGCGGACAGGGGGCCAATGAGCAGTTCTTC. It encodes CASSGQGANEQFF.